This TCR beta chain was captured in a study of response to subunit inactivated influenza vaccine. Overall study results and limits: Authors suggested seasonal influenza vaccinations each recruit few new T cells.

Each CDR3 protein gets one entry after TCRdb re-called the RT-PCR reads with MiXCR. Among about 780,000 distinct CDR3 sequences listed, less than 20% were seen once. CDR3 length equals 13 residues. Trimming pared 4 bases from V and 1 base from J, leaving 8 bases between. CDR1 is SNHLY, CDR2 FYNNEI, per germline. Turning to this clonotype: Antigen unknown. Possible read error: a much larger clone is one base away.

The sequences come from PBMCs from blood, collected 5 to 6 days after vaccination. This sequence originates from a man aged 50 or older who received an inactivated influenza vaccine. The rearrangement uses TRBV2 and TRBJ2-7; D uncertain. CDR3 sequence reads: CASSVQDSYEQYF. The CDR3 DNA reads TGTGCCAGCAGTGTGCAGGATTCCTACGAGCAGTACTTC.